This paragraph reports one TCR beta chain. With 6 bases clipped from V and 5 bases from J, the junction kept 8 bases outside the gene matches. The CDR3 is 14 amino acids. Germline CDR1 is SGHDT and CDR2 is YYEEEE. The record originates from a study of blood T cell repertoires in COVID-19. Study-wide context: Spain, Italy and the United States supplied samples that represented acute and convalescent COVID-19. PBMCs, B-cell-depleted T cells, or T cells provided the cDNA or gDNA that made up the material.

Original handling: Reference gene primer amplification yielded estimated nucleated cell counts. Sequenced by immunoSEQ multiplex PCR; TCRdb stores in-frame clones only, minus some. That table supplies the V and J calls and clone size; D and trimming were determined from the DNA. This sample yields about 140,000 clones, of which approximately 83% are seen a single time; less than 9.5% belongs to the top ten. This chain links TRBV5-6 with TRBJ2-1; TRBD2 agrees at 7 bases. This TCR came from a human donor in a cohort sampled during active COVID-19. Input material: peripheral blood. This chain's CDR3 is CASNNWGGNNEQFF. The CDR3 DNA is TGTGCCAGCAACAATTGGGGGGGGAACAATGAGCAGTTCTTC.